This passage covers 18 T cell receptor beta chains from one sample sequenced in a study of CD8+CD57+ T cells in acquired aplastic anemia. Genomic DNA provided the template from which TCR beta VDJ and CDR3 profiles were obtained. MiXCR was run by TCRdb on the reads, yielding one entry per CDR3 protein. Found here are about 200,000 distinct CDR3 sequences, approximately 35% of them singletons; the top ten hold approximately 1.2%. The sample comprised sorted CD4+, CD8+, or CD8+CD57+ T cells (not recorded which) from PBMCs. The receptors originated from a human donor in good health, serving as a control.

The V call is TRBV20-1, the J call TRBJ1-3; 8 nucleotides line up with TRBD1. This CDR3 contains 18 residues. Germline CDR1 DFQATT, CDR2 SNEGSKA (reference sequence). The junction had 15 bases not matched to a gene; V was cut back by 5 bases and J by 0 bases. CDR3 nucleotides: TGCAGTGCTTTACGGGACAGGCTTACAAACGACTCTGGAAACACCATATATTTT. As protein: CSALRDRLTNDSGNTIYF.

There are many counts of this clonotype. This CDR3 reads CSAGRDSSFNSPLHF. The CDR3 DNA is TGCAGTGCTGGACGGGACAGCTCTTTTAATTCACCCCTCCACTTT. The chain carries TRBV20-1 and TRBJ1-6; TRBD1 agrees at 7 bases. The germline V gene has CDR1 DFQATT and CDR2 SNEGSKA (reference sequence). With V trimmed by 5 bases and J by 6 bases, 10 bases remained unmatched. There are 15 residues in the CDR3.

On this clonotype itself: This may be a read error, as it is one base from a much larger clone. The rearrangement links TRBV20-1 to TRBJ2-1; 7 positions agree with TRBD1. CDR3 length: 14 amino acids. From germline, CDR1 is DFQATT and CDR2 SNEGSKA (reference sequence). The CDR3 DNA reads TGCAGTGCTAGAAAATGGCAGGGGGTAAATGTGCAGTTCTTC. Residues: CSARKWQGVNVQFF.

The chain carries TRBV29-1 and TRBJ2-7, with TRBD1 identical over 8 bases. Trimming took 7 bases from V and 0 from J; bases not matched to a gene: 5. This CDR3 is 13 amino acids long. CDR1 and CDR2 from the germline V gene are SQVTM and ANQGSEA. This CDR3 is CSARQGHSYEQYF. In DNA form, the CDR3 reads TGCAGCGCAAGACAGGGGCACTCCTACGAGCAGTACTTC.

This clonotype was counted between two and nine times. An end of the junction differs from the germline gene, which may be a read error. The chain recombines TRBV5-8 with TRBJ1-5; TRBD1 aligns across 7 bases. Germline CDR1 and CDR2: SGHTS and YDEGEE. The CDR3 extends over 15 amino acids. DNA for the CDR3: TGTGTCAGCAGCTTGGGACAGCACATCAATCAGCCCCAGCATTTT. Translated: CVSSLGQHINQPQHF.

This chain joins TRBV7-3 and TRBJ2-3, with 9 bases aligning to TRBD2. Germline V lookup: CDR1 SGHTA, CDR2 FQGTGA. This CDR3 has 17 amino acids. The J segment lost 0 bases and the V segment lost 4 bases, leaving 8 bases of the junction unmatched. The CDR3 nucleotides are TGTGCCAGCAGCTCAGGGTTAGCGGGGGATAGCACAGATACGCAGTATTTT. This codes for CASSSGLAGDSTDTQYF.

This clonotype was counted many times. This chain links TRBV5-1 with TRBJ1-6; 7 nucleotides agree with TRBD1. This CDR3 has 17 amino acids. Trimming removed 4 bases from V and 10 bases from J; junction bases left unmatched: 17. Looked up from germline, CDR1 is SGHRS and CDR2 is YFSETQ. CDR3 sequence: CASSTGPQGFQGSPLHF. CDR3 DNA sequence: TGCGCCAGCAGCACCGGCCCACAGGGGTTTCAGGGATCACCCCTCCACTTT.

This clonotype was counted only a few times. The V gene is TRBV19, the J gene TRBJ1-5; D uncertain. Trimming cost V 8 bases and J 0 bases, with 8 bases left between them. CDR1 is LNHDA, CDR2 SQIVND, per germline (reference sequence). CDR3 size: 13 residues. DNA of the CDR3: TGTGCCAGTCACGGGCTTAGCAATCAGCCCCAGCATTTT. Its protein is CASHGLSNQPQHF.

V gene TRBV10-3 combines with J gene TRBJ1-3; D remains ambiguous. Germline lookup yields CDR1 ENHRY and CDR2 SYGVKD. This CDR3 is 15 amino acids long. The germline V and J ends were trimmed by 0 bases and 8 bases, with 14 bases remaining between them. The CDR3 sequence: CAISESFGRMDTIYF. CDR3 DNA sequence: TGTGCCATCAGTGAGTCGTTTGGTCGTATGGACACCATATATTTT.

The genes are TRBV15 and TRBJ2-1; the match to TRBD2 covers 8 bases. V lost 8 bases to trimming and J lost 9 bases; unmatched junction nucleotides: 12. Germline lookup yields CDR1 LNHNV and CDR2 YYDKDF (reference sequence). The CDR3 runs 14 residues. The CDR3 sequence: CATGPERERGEQFF. CDR3 DNA: TGTGCCACCGGACCCGAGCGGGAGCGAGGTGAGCAGTTCTTC.

This clonotype appeared a few times. The V gene is TRBV3-1, the J gene TRBJ2-2, with no clear D. The CDR3 spans 13 residues. Trimming stripped 0 bases from V and 2 bases from J, with 1 base between. CDR1 LGHDT and CDR2 YNNKEL come from the germline V gene (reference sequence). The CDR3 coding sequence is TGTGCCAGCAGCCAAGACAACACCGGGGAGCTGTTTTTT. Its translation: CASSQDNTGELFF.

V usage is TRBV25-1 and J usage is TRBJ2-3; D assignment may be TRBD1 or TRBD2 (6 bases each). V was clipped by 2 bases and J by 2 bases, with 11 bases between them. This CDR3 region has 15 residues. Germline CDR1 is MGHDK and CDR2 is SYGVNS. The CDR3 sequence: CASSELEGDTDTQYF. The CDR3 DNA reads TGTGCCAGCAGTGAACTGGAGGGGGACACAGATACGCAGTATTTT.

This clonotype has only a few counts. One end of the junction is discordant with germline, which a read error may explain. The gene calls are TRBV4-1 and TRBJ1-5; D not certain. Germline V gives CDR1 MGHRA, CDR2 YSYEKL. The CDR3 is made up of 18 amino acids. The CDR3 reads CASSQDLLRIRSNQPRHF. CDR3 DNA: TGCGCCAGCAGCCAAGATCTACTCAGGATTCGTAGCAATCAGCCCCGGCATTTT.

The chain carries TRBV10-3 and TRBJ2-7; 8 nucleotides align to TRBD1. The CDR3 has 14 amino acids. The V and J ends lost 10 bases and 4 bases, in that order; junction bases with no gene match: 12. The germline CDR1 and CDR2 sequences are ENHRY and SYGVKD. CDR3: CATAGQAEQYEQYF. CDR3 DNA sequence: TGTGCCACCGCGGGACAGGCCGAACAATACGAGCAGTACTTC.

This clonotype was counted ten times or more. J is TRBJ2-7 and V is TRBV9; D not resolved. The V gene lost 0 bases and the J gene lost 2 bases, with 9 bases spanning the gap. Germline CDR1 is SGDLS and CDR2 is YYNGEE. CDR3 length: 14 amino acids. In DNA form, the CDR3 reads TGTGCCAGCAGCGTAGCTTCTAGTCCCTACGAGCAGTACTTC. It specifies CASSVASSPYEQYF.

This clonotype appeared many times. CDR3 DNA: TGCAGTGCTAGAGATCGGGTGACGGGAGAAGCTTTCTTT. This translates into CSARDRVTGEAFF. The chain combines TRBV20-1 with TRBJ1-1; no clear D gene. Per the germline V gene, CDR1 is DFQATT and CDR2 is SNEGSKA (reference sequence). V gave up 0 bases and J gave up 8 bases, with 13 bases separating them. The CDR3 has 13 residues.

This clonotype was seen many times. The rearrangement uses TRBV20-1 and TRBJ2-7; D tentatively fits TRBD1 or TRBD2 (5 bases each). The V end was cut by 3 bases, the J end by 0 bases, with 12 bases between. The CDR3 loop spans 14 amino acids. Germline CDR1 is DFQATT and CDR2 is SNEGSKA (reference sequence). The CDR3 DNA sequence: TGCAGTGCTAGTTGGGACCTTAACTCCTACGAGCAGTACTTC. Amino acids: CSASWDLNSYEQYF.

This clonotype came up many times. The chain is built from TRBV20-1 and TRBJ2-7; D is possibly TRBD2 (6 bases). The germline V and J ends were trimmed by 0 bases and 5 bases, with 17 bases remaining between them. The CDR3 extends over 15 amino acids. The V gene's germline CDR1 is DFQATT and CDR2 SNEGSKA (reference sequence). The CDR3 loop is CSARDGIEGGDEQYF. The CDR3 DNA sequence: TGCAGTGCTAGAGACGGGATAGAGGGAGGAGACGAGCAGTACTTC.